A single sample gave rise to the 22 T cell receptor beta chains below, sequenced in a study of blood T cell repertoires in COVID-19. Here immunoSEQ multiplex PCR was the method, and the copy in TCRdb shows in-frame clones only, minus some. The repertoire holds approximately 280,000 clones, around 87% seen once, with roughly 2.1% in the top ten. The sample comprised peripheral blood. Every receptor here comes from a woman between 25 and 40 years old who had recovered from COVID-19.

The V and J genes are TRBV7-8 and TRBJ2-7; D is possibly TRBD2 (6 bases). Germline V gene data show CDR1 as SGHVS and CDR2 as FQNEAQ. The CDR3 length is 16 residues. Trimming stripped 1 base from V and 5 bases from J, with 18 bases between. The CDR3 here is CASSLGDSLVSHEQYF. DNA for the CDR3: TGTGCCAGCAGCTTAGGGGACTCACTCGTGTCTCACGAGCAGTACTTC.

V and J are TRBV6-1 and TRBJ2-5, with TRBD1 identical over 7 bases. The CDR3 spans 17 residues. Germline V CDR1 and CDR2: MNHNS, SASEGT. After removal of 1 base from V and 9 bases from J, the junction contained 17 bases not matched to a gene. CDR3 loop: CASSEEGTVSLPGSQYF. In nucleotides, the CDR3 is TGTGCCAGCAGTGAAGAAGGGACAGTGAGTCTTCCGGGGTCCCAGTACTTC.

The chain couples TRBV7-2 to TRBJ2-3; 12 bases are a match to TRBD2. V shed 5 bases, J shed 2 bases, and the junction held 5 bases outside the gene matches. The CDR3 is 16 residues long. Germline values: CDR1 SGHTA, CDR2 FQGNSA. This chain's CDR3 is CASSPLAGGPTDTQYF. The CDR3 DNA sequence: TGTGCCAGCAGCCCCCTAGCGGGAGGGCCCACAGATACGCAGTATTTT.

The V gene is TRBV11-2, the J gene TRBJ1-4; TRBD1 might be the D (6 bases). CDR1 and CDR2 from the germline V gene are SGHAT and FQNNGV. This CDR3 comprises 14 residues. Trimming took off 4 bases at V and 10 bases at J, with 16 bases between the two ends. The CDR3 protein is CASSSDRTGGKLFF. DNA for the CDR3: TGTGCCAGCAGCTCCGACAGGACGGGCGGAAAACTGTTTTTT.

The V and J genes are TRBV7-9 and TRBJ1-3, with D possibly matching TRBD1 (6 bases). The CDR3 runs 14 residues. V was trimmed by 1 base and J by 8 bases, leaving 12 bases between them. CDR1 is SEHNR, CDR2 FQNEAQ, per germline (reference sequence). DNA of the CDR3: TGTGCCAGCAGCTTAGTGACCAGGGGACACACCATATATTTT. This codes for CASSLVTRGHTIYF. Full variable domain (remainder filled in from reference TRBV7-9 and TRBJ1-3): DTGVSQNPRHKITKRGQNVTFRCDPISEHNRLYWYRQTLGQGPEFLTYFQNEAQLEKSRLLSDRFSAERPKGSFSTLEIQRTEQGDSAMYLCASSLVTRGHTIYFGEGSWLTVV.

The chain employs TRBV5-1 and TRBJ2-1; D possibly corresponds to TRBD1 (5 bases). Trimming left V 0 bases short and J 10 bases short, with 11 bases between. Germline CDR1 reads SGHRS; CDR2 reads YFSETQ. CDR3 length: 13 amino acids. The CDR3 sequence: CASSLEGSVEQFF. CDR3 in DNA: TGCGCCAGCAGCTTGGAGGGGTCCGTCGAGCAGTTCTTC.

CDR3 sequence: CASSPHDATRGETQYF. CDR3 DNA sequence: TGTGCCAGCTCACCCCACGACGCTACTAGGGGGGAGACCCAGTACTTC. The rearrangement uses TRBV18 and TRBJ2-5; weak D call: TRBD1 (6 bases). Trimming pared 3 bases from V and 5 bases from J, leaving 19 bases between. The CDR3 length is 16 residues. Germline V gene data show CDR1 as KGHSH and CDR2 as LQKENI.

This chain links TRBV7-2 with TRBJ1-3; D might be TRBD1 (6 bases). This CDR3 spans 16 amino acids. V was trimmed by 5 bases and J by 0 bases, leaving 14 bases between them. Germline CDR1 SGHTA, CDR2 FQGNSA. CDR3 sequence: CASSRDIQASGNTIYF. DNA for the CDR3: TGTGCCAGCAGCCGGGACATTCAGGCCTCTGGAAACACCATATATTTT.

The V and J genes are TRBV4-3 and TRBJ2-7, with D hard to call. The CDR3 extends over 15 amino acids. The V end was cut by 0 bases, the J end by 2 bases, with 11 bases between. Germline V gene sequence: CDR1 LGHNA, CDR2 YSLEER. CDR3 loop: CASSQDRVDAYEQYF. For the CDR3, the DNA is TGCGCCAGCAGCCAAGATCGGGTTGACGCCTACGAGCAGTACTTC.

The CDR3 DNA sequence: TGTGCCAGCAGCACCGGGACAGTGGCACCCCTCCACTTT. Amino acids: CASSTGTVAPLHF. The V gene is TRBV5-8, the J gene TRBJ1-6; 7 bases map to TRBD1. Germline CDR1 SGHTS, CDR2 YDEGEE. Trimming at V came to 4 bases and at J to 11 bases, leaving 6 bases not matched to a gene. This CDR3 comprises 13 residues.

With respect to this clone: This same CDR3 is encoded by further DNA sequences in the sample. The chain employs TRBV29-1 and TRBJ1-1; D gene ambiguous. CDR1 is SQVTM, CDR2 ANQGSEA, per germline. This CDR3 spans 12 amino acids. V lost 4 bases and J lost 1, with 7 bases in between. CDR3 sequence (DNA): TGCAGCGTTGGGAGCGGGAACACTGAAGCTTTCTTT. Its protein product is CSVGSGNTEAFF.

This clone was detected only a few times. The chain couples TRBV2 to TRBJ2-4, with D hard to call. Between the trimmed V and J ends, which lost 6 bases and 1 base, there was a span of 10 bases. CDR1 SNHLY and CDR2 FYNNEI come from the germline V gene. The CDR3 contains 14 residues. The CDR3 protein is CASRAGFAKNIQYF. CDR3 bases: TGTGCCAGCAGGGCAGGCTTCGCCAAAAACATTCAGTACTTC. Using reference TRBV2 and TRBJ2-4 for the parts outside the CDR3, the full variable domain is EPEVTQTPSHQVTQMGQEVILRCVPISNHLYFYWYRQILGQKVEFLVSFYNNEISEKSEIFDDQFSVERPDGSNFTLKIRSTKLEDSAMYFCASRAGFAKNIQYFGAGTRLSVL.

The chain combines TRBV7-2 with TRBJ2-1, with 10 positions matching TRBD2. CDR3 size: 15 residues. With 2 bases clipped from V and 9 bases from J, the junction kept 7 bases outside the gene matches. The V gene's germline CDR1 is SGHTA and CDR2 FQGNSA. CDR3 DNA sequence: TGTGCCAGCAGCTTAACTAGCGGGGTGCGGGTTGAGCAGTTCTTC. This encodes CASSLTSGVRVEQFF.

This rearrangement joins TRBV11-2 to TRBJ2-2, with D possibly TRBD1 on 7 matching bases. V was cut by 5 bases and J by 2 bases, with 18 bases left in between. This CDR3 is 17 amino acids long. In germline, CDR1 is SGHAT, CDR2 FQNNGV. As DNA, the CDR3 is TGTGCCAGCAGCCACCCCGTGGAGGGGGCAAACACCGGGGAGCTGTTTTTT. This gives the protein CASSHPVEGANTGELFF.

The V gene is TRBV4-1, the J gene TRBJ2-7; 7 bases map to TRBD1. V shed 4 bases and J 3 bases; nucleotides not matched to a gene: 9. The CDR3 length is 15 residues. CDR1 is MGHRA and CDR2 is YSYEKL in the germline V gene. Written as DNA, the CDR3 is TGCGCCAGCAGCCGCTACTGGGGACAGAACTACGAGCAGTACTTC. Amino acid sequence: CASSRYWGQNYEQYF.

The chain recombines TRBV9 with TRBJ1-5, with 12 nucleotides matching TRBD1. CDR1 SGDLS and CDR2 YYNGEE come from the germline V gene. With V trimmed by 3 bases and J by 0 bases, 4 bases remained unmatched. The CDR3 has 17 residues. CDR3 coding DNA: TGTGCCAGCAGCGAGGGACAGGGGGCGAATAGCAATCAGCCCCAGCATTTT. This codes for CASSEGQGANSNQPQHF.

The chain has TRBV6-5 and TRBJ2-2; no clear D. The germline V and J ends were trimmed by 0 bases and 3 bases, with 11 bases remaining between them. Germline V gives CDR1 MNHEY, CDR2 SVGAGI. The CDR3 spans 16 residues. CDR3 loop: CASSYSSRVDTGELFF. The CDR3 DNA sequence: TGTGCCAGCAGTTACTCGAGCCGAGTTGACACCGGGGAGCTGTTTTTT.

The rearrangement links TRBV5-1 to TRBJ1-1; D is possibly TRBD1 (6 bases). The germline V gene encodes CDR1 SGHRS and CDR2 YFSETQ. Trimming removed 4 bases from V and 1 base from J, with 11 bases in between. The CDR3 spans 14 residues. CDR3 sequence (DNA): TGCGCCAGCAGCAGGACAGATGCGAACACTGAAGCTTTCTTT. Translation gives CASSRTDANTEAFF.

This rearrangement joins TRBV9 to TRBJ1-4, with 8 positions matching TRBD1. Trimming took 3 bases from V and 4 from J; bases not matched to a gene: 5. From germline, CDR1 is SGDLS and CDR2 YYNGEE. The CDR3 sequence is 15 residues long. For the CDR3, the DNA is TGTGCCAGCAGCGCGGGGGACAGGAATAATGAAAAACTGTTTTTT. Its translation: CASSAGDRNNEKLFF. The variable domain in full, completed from reference TRBV9 and TRBJ1-4, reads DSGVTQTPKHLITATGQRVTLRCSPRSGDLSVYWYQQSLDQGLQFLIQYYNGEERAKGNILERFSAQQFPDLHSELNLSSLELGDSALYFCASSAGDRNNEKLFFGSGTQLSVL.

This chain joins TRBV27 and TRBJ2-2; D remains unclear. V shed 2 bases and J shed 6 bases, with 10 bases lying between them. Germline V CDR1 and CDR2: MNHEY, SMNVEV (reference sequence). CDR3 length: 14 residues. The CDR3 DNA sequence: TGTGCCAGCAGTTTACAGGCAAGGCCCGGGGAGCTGTTTTTT. Translating it yields CASSLQARPGELFF.

This chain uses TRBV7-2 with TRBJ1-1; the D gene is possibly TRBD1 (6 bases). The germline CDR1 and CDR2 sequences are SGHTA and FQGNSA. This CDR3 spans 16 amino acids. V dropped 0 bases and J dropped 4 bases, with 15 bases sitting between them. CDR3 nucleotide sequence: TGTGCCAGCAGCTTAGCGTGGGGGGGCGCGGGCACTGAAGCTTTCTTT. Protein product: CASSLAWGGAGTEAFF. Full variable domain (missing parts from reference TRBV7-2 and TRBJ1-1): GAGVSQSPSNKVTEKGKDVELRCDPISGHTALYWYRQSLGQGLEFLIYFQGNSAPDKSGLPSDRFSAERTGGSVSTLTIQRTQQEDSAVYLCASSLAWGGAGTEAFFGQGTRLTVV.

This rearrangement joins TRBV6-2 or TRBV6-3 to TRBJ2-1; D is uncertain. CDR3 length: 15 residues. Per germline, CDR1 MNHEY and CDR2 SVGEGT. Trimming pared 2 bases from V and 2 bases from J, leaving 10 bases between. The CDR3 protein is CASSYGQAAYNEQFF. The CDR3 region has the DNA TGTGCCAGCAGTTACGGGCAGGCCGCCTACAATGAGCAGTTCTTC.